Listed here are 24 T cell receptor beta chains from one sample, sequenced in a study of blood T cell repertoires in COVID-19. The method was immunoSEQ multiplex PCR; TCRdb's version includes in-frame clones alone and lacks a portion of them. This table holds 55,000 to 80,000 clones, roughly three quarters found once. The sample consisted of peripheral blood. The receptor set was obtained from a man aged 60 to 69 with COVID-19, enrolled during active disease.

This clone was recorded only once. This chain connects TRBV5-5 to TRBJ2-1, with D uncertain. Germline CDR1 and CDR2: SGHKS and YYEKEE (reference sequence). V lost 4 bases and J lost 0, with 11 bases in between. This CDR3 region has 15 residues. DNA of the CDR3: TGTGCCAGCAGCCCCACAGTAGTCTCCTACAATGAGCAGTTCTTC. Encoded protein: CASSPTVVSYNEQFF. The whole variable domain, remainder taken from reference TRBV5-5 and TRBJ2-1, is DAGVTQSPTHLIKTRGQQVTLRCSPISGHKSVSWYQQVLGQGPQFIFQYYEKEERGRGNFPDRFSARQFPNYSSELNVNALLLGDSALYLCASSPTVVSYNEQFFGPGTRLTVL.

The chain is built from TRBV7-3 and TRBJ1-1, with TRBD1 matching over 9 bases. Germline V CDR1 and CDR2: SGHTA, FQGTGA. This CDR3 region has 14 residues. Trimming at V came to 4 bases and at J to 4 bases, leaving 4 bases not matched to a gene. The CDR3: CASSSGDRVTEAFF. In DNA, the CDR3 is TGTGCCAGCAGCTCAGGGGACAGGGTCACTGAAGCTTTCTTT.

The gene calls are TRBV19 and TRBJ1-1; D is uncertain. Germline assignment: CDR1 LNHDA and CDR2 SQIVND (reference sequence). V was cut by 9 bases and J by 6 bases, with 11 bases left in between. This CDR3 is 11 amino acids long. DNA for the CDR3: TGTGCCAGCGGGTCGGGGTCTGAAGCTTTCTTT. Amino acid sequence: CASGSGSEAFF.

This chain joins TRBV19 and TRBJ1-5; 9 positions agree with TRBD1. The CDR3 sequence is 18 residues long. Losses at the gene ends were 5 bases for V and 0 bases for J; bases not matched to a gene: 11. Germline lookup yields CDR1 LNHDA and CDR2 SQIVND (reference sequence). The CDR3 DNA is TGTGCCAGTAGTCTATACGGGACAGGGAGATATAGCAATCAGCCCCAGCATTTT. It specifies CASSLYGTGRYSNQPQHF. The whole variable domain, filled in from reference TRBV19 and TRBJ1-5, reads DGGITQSPKYLFRKEGQNVTLSCEQNLNHDAMYWYRQDPGQGLRLIYYSQIVNDFQKGDIAEGYSVSREKKESFPLTVTSAQKNPTAFYLCASSLYGTGRYSNQPQHFGDGTRLSIL.

Within the sample, this clone is large (0.1 to 1%). The V call is TRBV23-1, the J call TRBJ1-2; TRBD1 is a possible D gene (6 bases). TRBV23-1 carries the ORF label, with uncertain function. The V and J ends lost 1 base and 6 bases respectively, with 21 bases between them. CDR3 length: 17 amino acids. CDR3 bases: TGCGCCAGCAGTCAATGTCGGCGGGGGGCGTACTCCAATGGCTACACCTTC. It specifies CASSQCRRGAYSNGYTF.

J is TRBJ2-1 and V is TRBV18, with 9 positions matching TRBD2. V trimming: 5 bases; J trimming: 8 bases; junction bases outside the gene matches: 13. This CDR3 comprises 16 residues. CDR1 KGHSH and CDR2 LQKENI come from the germline V gene. This chain's CDR3 is CASSARLLAGSYEQFF. The CDR3 coding sequence is TGTGCCAGCTCAGCGCGACTGCTAGCGGGGTCTTATGAGCAGTTCTTC.

V usage is TRBV10-3 and J usage is TRBJ2-2; no reliable D call. Germline CDR1 is ENHRY and CDR2 is SYGVKD. Deletions cut 2 bases from V and 3 bases from J, with 4 bases between. CDR3 size: 13 residues. The CDR3 here is CAISEPDTGELFF. Written as DNA, the CDR3 is TGTGCCATCAGTGAGCCAGACACCGGGGAGCTGTTTTTT.

This clone was found a few times. CDR3 sequence (DNA): TGTGCCACCAGTGATACCTATTCCGGGACAGGGGTAAGCGAGCAGTACTTC. Translated: CATSDTYSGTGVSEQYF. The chain links TRBV24-1 to TRBJ2-7; 10 bases fit TRBD1. Germline V lookup: CDR1 KGHDR, CDR2 SFDVKD. Trimming at V came to 3 bases and at J to 6 bases, leaving 13 bases not matched to a gene. The CDR3 runs to 17 residues.

The chain combines TRBV10-3 with TRBJ1-2, with a possible D match to TRBD1 (5 bases). Germline values: CDR1 ENHRY, CDR2 SYGVKD. The V end was cut by 3 bases, the J end by 6 bases, with 14 bases between. The length of the CDR3 is 14 residues. CDR3 DNA: TGTGCCATCAGTGAACAGGTTGGAAATGATGGCTACACCTTC. This translates into CAISEQVGNDGYTF.

As for this clone: Other DNA sequences within the sample encode an identical CDR3. J is TRBJ1-2 and V is TRBV6-5; 9 bases match TRBD1. This CDR3 spans 15 amino acids. Germline CDR1 and CDR2: MNHEY and SVGAGI. Trimming at V came to 6 bases and at J to 4 bases, leaving 9 bases not matched to a gene. The DNA of the CDR3 is TGTGCCAGCAGGTCAACAGGGGGCGCCGGCTATGGCTACACCTTC. Encoded protein: CASRSTGGAGYGYTF.

There are a few counts of this clone. The chain combines TRBV11-2 with TRBJ1-2, with a tentative D call TRBD1 (5 bases). Trimming took off 1 base at V and 8 bases at J, with 11 bases between the two ends. This CDR3 spans 13 amino acids. Germline V CDR1 and CDR2: SGHAT, FQNNGV. DNA of the CDR3: TGTGCCAGCAGCTTAGGGGGGGTACGCGGCTACACCTTC. Its translation: CASSLGGVRGYTF.

This clone was picked up a small number of times. The chain couples TRBV19 to TRBJ1-2; the match to TRBD1 covers 7 bases. CDR1 and CDR2 from the germline V gene are LNHDA and SQIVND (reference sequence). The CDR3 sequence is 13 residues long. V was pared by 7 bases and J by 5 bases, with 7 bases of the junction left unmatched. The CDR3 spells CASNQDRAYGYTF. In DNA form, the CDR3 reads TGTGCCAGTAATCAAGACAGGGCTTATGGCTACACCTTC.

The chain joins TRBV28 to TRBJ1-2; 10 bases agree with TRBD1. Germline V gene lookup returns CDR1 MDHEN and CDR2 SYDVKM. The CDR3 is 16 residues long. J lost 7 bases, V lost 3 bases, and 11 bases had no gene match. The CDR3 coding sequence is TGTGCCAGCAGTTTCTCTGCCGGGACAGGGGTTGTTGGCTACACCTTC. Translated, it gives CASSFSAGTGVVGYTF.

The chain carries TRBV12-5 and TRBJ2-5, with 7 bases fitting TRBD1. From germline, CDR1 is LGHNT and CDR2 FRNRAP. With 6 bases clipped from V and 2 bases from J, the junction kept 9 bases outside the gene matches. The CDR3 covers 15 residues. The CDR3 nucleotides read TGTGCTAGTGGCACTGGGACAGTCGAACAAGAGACCCAGTACTTC. The encoded protein is CASGTGTVEQETQYF.

This sequence joins TRBV27 and TRBJ2-3; D uncertain. CDR3 size: 20 residues. V gave up 1 base and J gave up 3 bases, with 26 bases separating them. In germline, CDR1 is MNHEY, CDR2 SMNVEV (reference sequence). This CDR3 is CASSLYPDKKSFRRTDTQYF. The CDR3 nucleotides are TGTGCCAGCAGTTTATATCCCGACAAGAAATCCTTCCGCCGGACAGATACGCAGTATTTT.

The CDR3 DNA reads TGTGCCAGCAGAGGGACTGGACGCACAGATACGCAGTATTTT. Translating it yields CASRGTGRTDTQYF. The chain recombines TRBV28 with TRBJ2-3; a possible D gene is TRBD2 (6 bases). This CDR3 is built from 14 residues. Germline values: CDR1 MDHEN, CDR2 SYDVKM. Trimming took off 6 bases at V and 1 base at J, with 11 bases between the two ends.

V and J are TRBV12-3 or TRBV12-4 and TRBJ2-7; tentatively, D is TRBD2 (5 bases). The CDR3 covers 13 residues. V was cut by 5 bases and J by 7 bases, with 15 bases left in between. The CDR3 DNA reads TGTGCCAGCAGTCCAGGACTGACGAGGGAGCAGTACTTC. It yields the protein CASSPGLTREQYF.

There are a few counts of this clone. This chain joins TRBV9 and TRBJ1-6, with D perhaps TRBD1 (5 bases). Germline lookup yields CDR1 SGDLS and CDR2 YYNGEE. V lost 1 base and J lost 10, with 12 bases in between. This CDR3 has 14 residues. CDR3 in DNA: TGTGCCAGCAGCGTACAGGGAATTGAGTCACCCCTCCACTTT. This encodes CASSVQGIESPLHF.

CDR3 DNA sequence: TGTGCCAGTGGAAGGGAGGCGTCATCCTACGAGCAGTACTTC. This encodes CASGREASSYEQYF. This chain uses TRBV19 with TRBJ2-7, with D tentatively TRBD2 (6 bases). V was shortened by 8 bases and J by 1 base, with 15 bases between the two germline ends. This CDR3 is 14 amino acids long. Germline CDR1 reads LNHDA; CDR2 reads SQIVND (reference sequence).

The chain employs TRBV19 and TRBJ2-5, with 8 bases that match TRBD1. J lost 1 base, V lost 4 bases, and 2 bases had no gene match. This CDR3 is built from 14 residues. The germline V gene has CDR1 LNHDA and CDR2 SQIVND (reference sequence). The CDR3 DNA is TGTGCCAGTAGTACAACAGGGGGCCAAGAGACCCAGTACTTC. Its translation: CASSTTGGQETQYF. Looking up the rest from reference TRBV19 and TRBJ2-5 gives the full variable domain: DGGITQSPKYLFRKEGQNVTLSCEQNLNHDAMYWYRQDPGQGLRLIYYSQIVNDFQKGDIAEGYSVSREKKESFPLTVTSAQKNPTAFYLCASSTTGGQETQYFGPGTRLLVL.

The chain employs TRBV5-4 and TRBJ2-2; possibly TRBD1 for D (5 bases). Germline CDR1 SGHNT, CDR2 YYREEE (reference sequence). The CDR3 totals 16 residues. V was shortened by 4 bases and J by 3 bases, with 16 bases between the two germline ends. CDR3 loop: CASSPGAGQDTGELFF. The DNA for the CDR3 is TGTGCCAGCAGCCCTGGGGCTGGGCAGGACACCGGGGAGCTGTTTTTT.

This chain's CDR3 is CASRSSGREECGELFF. The CDR3 region has the DNA TGTGCCAGCAGGAGCTCTGGGCGGGAGGAATGTGGAGAGCTGTTTTTT. This rearrangement joins TRBV21-1 to TRBJ2-2; whether TRBD2, the table's D call, matches the DNA was not checked. TRBV21-1 corresponds to a pseudogene. This CDR3 spans 16 amino acids.

V is TRBV5-1 and J is TRBJ2-2; 8 bases align to TRBD1. The CDR3 is 15 amino acids. From germline, CDR1 is SGHRS and CDR2 YFSETQ. V gave up 6 bases and J gave up 1 base; unmatched junction bases: 5. CDR3 nucleotide sequence: TGCGCCAGCAAAGCCGGGACAGGGAACACCGGGGAGCTGTTTTTT. Translated: CASKAGTGNTGELFF.

The chain is built from TRBV6-5 and TRBJ1-6; TRBD1 matches at 7 bases. The CDR3 runs to 13 residues. Germline CDR1 and CDR2: MNHEY and SVGAGI. J was trimmed by 8 bases and V by 8 bases; bases with no gene match: 6. CDR3 amino acids: CASQRDRDSPLHF. CDR3 coding DNA: TGTGCCAGCCAAAGGGACAGAGATTCACCCCTCCACTTT.